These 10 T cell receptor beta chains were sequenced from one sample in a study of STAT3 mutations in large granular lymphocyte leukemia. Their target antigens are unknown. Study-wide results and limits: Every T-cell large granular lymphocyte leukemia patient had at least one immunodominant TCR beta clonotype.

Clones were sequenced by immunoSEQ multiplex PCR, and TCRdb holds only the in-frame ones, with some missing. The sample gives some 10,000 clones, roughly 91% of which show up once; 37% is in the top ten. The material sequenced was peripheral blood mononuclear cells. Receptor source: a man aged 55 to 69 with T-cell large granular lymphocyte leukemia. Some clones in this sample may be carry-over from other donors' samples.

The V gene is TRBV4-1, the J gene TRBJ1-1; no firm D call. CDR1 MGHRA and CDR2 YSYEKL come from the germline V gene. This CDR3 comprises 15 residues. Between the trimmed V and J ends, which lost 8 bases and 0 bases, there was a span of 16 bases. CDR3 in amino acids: CASGSIGQMNTEAFF. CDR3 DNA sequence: TGCGCCAGCGGGTCGATAGGGCAGATGAACACTGAAGCTTTCTTT.

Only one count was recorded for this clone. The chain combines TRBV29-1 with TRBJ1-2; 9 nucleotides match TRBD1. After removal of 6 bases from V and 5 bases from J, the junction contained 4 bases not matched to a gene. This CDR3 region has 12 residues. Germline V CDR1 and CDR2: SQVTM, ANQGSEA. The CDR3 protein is CSVGTGLYGYTF. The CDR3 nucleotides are TGCAGCGTGGGGACAGGGTTATATGGCTACACCTTC.

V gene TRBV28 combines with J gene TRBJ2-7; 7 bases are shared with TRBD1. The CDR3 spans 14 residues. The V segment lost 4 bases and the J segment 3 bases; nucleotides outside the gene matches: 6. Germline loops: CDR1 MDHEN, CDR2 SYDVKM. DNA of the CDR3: TGTGCCAGCAGTTCCCCGACAGGGCTCTACGAGCAGTACTTC. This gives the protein CASSSPTGLYEQYF.

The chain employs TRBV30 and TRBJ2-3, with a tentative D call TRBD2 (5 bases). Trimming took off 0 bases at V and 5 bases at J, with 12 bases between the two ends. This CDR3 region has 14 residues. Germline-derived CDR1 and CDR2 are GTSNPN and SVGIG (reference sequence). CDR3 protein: CAWSVGGELDTQYF. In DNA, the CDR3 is TGTGCCTGGAGTGTGGGTGGGGAGTTAGATACGCAGTATTTT.

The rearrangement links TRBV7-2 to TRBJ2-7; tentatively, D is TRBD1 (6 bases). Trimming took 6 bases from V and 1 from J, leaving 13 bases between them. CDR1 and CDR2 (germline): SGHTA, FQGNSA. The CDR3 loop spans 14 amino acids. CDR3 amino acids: CASSSRQVSYEQYF. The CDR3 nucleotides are TGTGCCAGCAGTTCAAGACAGGTTTCCTACGAGCAGTACTTC.

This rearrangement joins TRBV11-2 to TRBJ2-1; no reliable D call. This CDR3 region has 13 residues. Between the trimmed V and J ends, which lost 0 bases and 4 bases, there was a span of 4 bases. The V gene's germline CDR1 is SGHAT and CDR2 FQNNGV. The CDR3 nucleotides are TGTGCCAGCAGCTTAGACGCGTACAATGAGCAGTTCTTC. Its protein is CASSLDAYNEQFF.

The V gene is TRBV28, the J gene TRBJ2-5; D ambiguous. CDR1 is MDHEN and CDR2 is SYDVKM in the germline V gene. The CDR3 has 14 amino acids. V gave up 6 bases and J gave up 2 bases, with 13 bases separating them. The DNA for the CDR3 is TGTGCCAGCAGCCCGTCTGGGCCACAAGAGACCCAGTACTTC. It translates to CASSPSGPQETQYF.

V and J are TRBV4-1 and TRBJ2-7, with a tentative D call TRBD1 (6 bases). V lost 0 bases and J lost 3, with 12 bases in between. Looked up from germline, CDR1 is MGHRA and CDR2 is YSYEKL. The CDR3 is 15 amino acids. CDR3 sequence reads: CASSQDPGANYEQYF. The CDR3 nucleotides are TGCGCCAGCAGCCAAGATCCAGGGGCCAACTACGAGCAGTACTTC.

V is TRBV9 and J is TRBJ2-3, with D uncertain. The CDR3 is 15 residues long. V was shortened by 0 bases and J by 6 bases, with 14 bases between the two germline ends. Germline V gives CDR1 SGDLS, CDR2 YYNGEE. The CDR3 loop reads CASSVDSRAFDTQYF. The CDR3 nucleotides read TGTGCCAGCAGCGTAGACTCAAGGGCGTTCGATACGCAGTATTTT.

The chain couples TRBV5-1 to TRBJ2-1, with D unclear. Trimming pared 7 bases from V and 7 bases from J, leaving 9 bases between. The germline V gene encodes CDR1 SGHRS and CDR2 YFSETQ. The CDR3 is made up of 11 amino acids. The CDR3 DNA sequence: TGCGCCAGCCGCCAACAGAATGAGCAGTTCTTC. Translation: CASRQQNEQFF.